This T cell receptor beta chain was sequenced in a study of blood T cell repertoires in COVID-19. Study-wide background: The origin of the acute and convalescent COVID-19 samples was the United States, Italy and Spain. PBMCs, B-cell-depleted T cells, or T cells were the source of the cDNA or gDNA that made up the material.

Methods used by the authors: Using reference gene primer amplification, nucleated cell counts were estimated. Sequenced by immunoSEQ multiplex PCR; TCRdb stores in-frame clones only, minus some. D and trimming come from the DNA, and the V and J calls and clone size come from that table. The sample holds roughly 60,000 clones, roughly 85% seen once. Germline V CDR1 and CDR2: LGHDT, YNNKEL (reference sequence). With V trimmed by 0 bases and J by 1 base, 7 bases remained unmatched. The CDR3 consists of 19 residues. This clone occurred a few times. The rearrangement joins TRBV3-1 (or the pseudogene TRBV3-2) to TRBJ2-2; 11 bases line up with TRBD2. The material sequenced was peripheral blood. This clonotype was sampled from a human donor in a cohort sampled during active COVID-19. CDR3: CASSQDLVSGGENTGELFF. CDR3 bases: TGTGCCAGCAGCCAAGATCTAGTTAGCGGGGGGGAGAACACCGGGGAGCTGTTTTTT.